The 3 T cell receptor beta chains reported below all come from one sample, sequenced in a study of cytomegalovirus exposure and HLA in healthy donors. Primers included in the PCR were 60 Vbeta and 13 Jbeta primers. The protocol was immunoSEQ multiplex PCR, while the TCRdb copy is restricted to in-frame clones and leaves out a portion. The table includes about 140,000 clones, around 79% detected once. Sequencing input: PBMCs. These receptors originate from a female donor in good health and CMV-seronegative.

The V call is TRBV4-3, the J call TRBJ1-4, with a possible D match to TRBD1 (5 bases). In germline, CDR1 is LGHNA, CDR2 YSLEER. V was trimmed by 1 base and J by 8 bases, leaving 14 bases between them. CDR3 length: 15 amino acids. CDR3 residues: CASSQVRVSGEKLFF. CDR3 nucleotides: TGCGCCAGCAGCCAAGTTAGGGTGTCAGGGGAAAAACTGTTTTTT.

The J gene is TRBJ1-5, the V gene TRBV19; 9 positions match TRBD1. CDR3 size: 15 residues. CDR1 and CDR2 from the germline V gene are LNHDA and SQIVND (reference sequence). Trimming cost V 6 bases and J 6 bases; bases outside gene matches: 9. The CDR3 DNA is TGTGCCAGTAGCACCTCGGACAGGGGAGGTCAGCCCCAGCATTTT. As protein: CASSTSDRGGQPQHF.

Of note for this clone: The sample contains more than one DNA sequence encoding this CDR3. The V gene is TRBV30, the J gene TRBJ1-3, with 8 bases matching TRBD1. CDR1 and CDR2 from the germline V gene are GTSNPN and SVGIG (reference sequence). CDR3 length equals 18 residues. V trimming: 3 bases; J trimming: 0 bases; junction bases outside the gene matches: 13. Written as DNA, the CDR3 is TGTGCCTGGAGGAAAAGGAGGACAGGGTATCACTCTGGAAACACCATATATTTT. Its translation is CAWRKRRTGYHSGNTIYF.